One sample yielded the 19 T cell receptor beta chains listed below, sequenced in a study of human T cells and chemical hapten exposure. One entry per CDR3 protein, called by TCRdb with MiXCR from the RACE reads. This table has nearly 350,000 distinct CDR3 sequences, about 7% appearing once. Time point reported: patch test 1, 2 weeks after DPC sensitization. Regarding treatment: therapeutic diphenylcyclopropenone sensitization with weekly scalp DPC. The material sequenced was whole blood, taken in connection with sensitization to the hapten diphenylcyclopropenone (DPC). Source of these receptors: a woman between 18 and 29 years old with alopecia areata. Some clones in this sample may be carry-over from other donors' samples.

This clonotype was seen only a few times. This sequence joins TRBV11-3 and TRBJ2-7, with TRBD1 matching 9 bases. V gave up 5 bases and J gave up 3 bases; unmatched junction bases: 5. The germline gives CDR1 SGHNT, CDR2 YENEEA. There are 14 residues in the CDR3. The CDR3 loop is CASSQGTGNYEQYF. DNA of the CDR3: TGTGCCAGCAGCCAGGGGACAGGGAACTACGAGCAGTACTTC. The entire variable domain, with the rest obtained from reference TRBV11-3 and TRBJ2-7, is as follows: EAGVVQSPRYKIIEKKQPVAFWCNPISGHNTLYWYLQNLGQGPELLIRYENEEAVDDSQLPKDRFSAERLKGVDSTLKIQPAELGDSAVYLCASSQGTGNYEQYFGPGTRLTVT.

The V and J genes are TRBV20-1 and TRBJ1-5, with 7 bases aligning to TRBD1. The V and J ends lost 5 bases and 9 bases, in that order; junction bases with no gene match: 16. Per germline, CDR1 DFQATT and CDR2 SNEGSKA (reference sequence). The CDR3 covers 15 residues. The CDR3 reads CSAPEAIQGMGPQHF. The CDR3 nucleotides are TGCAGTGCTCCGGAGGCAATACAGGGGATGGGGCCCCAGCATTTT.

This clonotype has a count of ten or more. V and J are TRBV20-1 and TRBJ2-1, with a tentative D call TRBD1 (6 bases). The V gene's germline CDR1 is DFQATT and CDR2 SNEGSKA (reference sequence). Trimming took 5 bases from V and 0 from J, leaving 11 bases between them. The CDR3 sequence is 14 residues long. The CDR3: CSAPDRSSYNEQFF. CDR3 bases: TGCAGTGCTCCAGACAGGAGCTCCTACAATGAGCAGTTCTTC.

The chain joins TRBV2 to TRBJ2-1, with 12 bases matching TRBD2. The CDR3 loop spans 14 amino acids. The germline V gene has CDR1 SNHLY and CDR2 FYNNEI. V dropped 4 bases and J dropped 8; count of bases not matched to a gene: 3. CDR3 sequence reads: CASSASGGVYEQFF. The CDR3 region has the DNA TGTGCCAGCAGTGCTAGCGGGGGGGTCTATGAGCAGTTCTTC.

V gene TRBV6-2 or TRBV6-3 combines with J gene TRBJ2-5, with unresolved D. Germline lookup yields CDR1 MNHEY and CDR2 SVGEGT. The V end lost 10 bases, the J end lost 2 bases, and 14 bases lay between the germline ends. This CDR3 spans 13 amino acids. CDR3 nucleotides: TGTGCCACCGAGAGCAGAGAACAAGAGACCCAGTACTTC. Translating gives CATESREQETQYF.

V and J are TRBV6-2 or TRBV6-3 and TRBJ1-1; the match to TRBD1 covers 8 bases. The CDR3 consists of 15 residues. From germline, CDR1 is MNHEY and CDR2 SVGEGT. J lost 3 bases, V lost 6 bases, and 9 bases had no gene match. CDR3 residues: CASSYTGGVDTEAFF. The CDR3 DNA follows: TGTGCCAGCAGCTATACAGGGGGAGTGGACACTGAAGCTTTCTTT.

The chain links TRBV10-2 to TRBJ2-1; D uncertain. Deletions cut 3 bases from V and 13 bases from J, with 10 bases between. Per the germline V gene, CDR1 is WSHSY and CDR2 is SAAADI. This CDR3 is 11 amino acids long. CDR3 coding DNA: TGCGCCAGCAGTGAAGACGGCCCACAGTTCTTC. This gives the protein CASSEDGPQFF.

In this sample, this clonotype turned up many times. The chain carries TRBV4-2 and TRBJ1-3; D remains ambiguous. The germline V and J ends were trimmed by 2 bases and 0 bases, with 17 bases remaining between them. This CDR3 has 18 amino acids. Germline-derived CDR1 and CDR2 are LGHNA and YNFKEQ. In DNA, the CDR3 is TGTGCCAGCAGCCAACTTAGGAAGACGGCCTTCTCTGGAAACACCATATATTTT. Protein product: CASSQLRKTAFSGNTIYF.

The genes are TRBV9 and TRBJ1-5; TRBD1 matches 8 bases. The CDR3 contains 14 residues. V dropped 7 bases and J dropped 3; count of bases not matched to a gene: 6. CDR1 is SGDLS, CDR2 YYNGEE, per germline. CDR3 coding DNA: TGTGCCAGCGCTCGACAGGGGATCAATCAGCCCCAGCATTTT. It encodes CASARQGINQPQHF.

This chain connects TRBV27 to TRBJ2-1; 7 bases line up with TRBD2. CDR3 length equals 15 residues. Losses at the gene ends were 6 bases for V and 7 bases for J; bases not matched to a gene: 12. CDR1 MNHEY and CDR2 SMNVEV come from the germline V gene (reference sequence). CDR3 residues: CASRPGRQAGNEQFF. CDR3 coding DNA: TGTGCCAGCAGACCCGGGCGGCAAGCGGGGAATGAGCAGTTCTTC.

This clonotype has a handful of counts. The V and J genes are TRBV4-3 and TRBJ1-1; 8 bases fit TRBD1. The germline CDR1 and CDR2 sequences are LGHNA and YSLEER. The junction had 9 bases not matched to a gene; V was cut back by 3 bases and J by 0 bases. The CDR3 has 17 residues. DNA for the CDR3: TGCGCCAGCAGCCAGGCAATACGACAGGGGATGAACACTGAAGCTTTCTTT. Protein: CASSQAIRQGMNTEAFF.

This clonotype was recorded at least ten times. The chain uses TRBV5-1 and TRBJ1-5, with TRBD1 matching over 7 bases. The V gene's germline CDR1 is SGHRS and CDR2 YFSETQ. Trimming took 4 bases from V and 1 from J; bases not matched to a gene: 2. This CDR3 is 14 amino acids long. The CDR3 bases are TGCGCCAGCAGCCCACAGGGGAGCAATCAGCCCCAGCATTTT. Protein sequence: CASSPQGSNQPQHF.

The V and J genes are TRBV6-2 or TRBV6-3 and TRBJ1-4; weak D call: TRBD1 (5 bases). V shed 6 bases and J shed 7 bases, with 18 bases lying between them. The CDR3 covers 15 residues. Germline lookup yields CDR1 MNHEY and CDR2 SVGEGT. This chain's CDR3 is CASRPPGQGGEKLFF. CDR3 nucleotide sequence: TGTGCCAGCAGACCCCCGGGGCAAGGAGGTGAAAAACTGTTTTTT.

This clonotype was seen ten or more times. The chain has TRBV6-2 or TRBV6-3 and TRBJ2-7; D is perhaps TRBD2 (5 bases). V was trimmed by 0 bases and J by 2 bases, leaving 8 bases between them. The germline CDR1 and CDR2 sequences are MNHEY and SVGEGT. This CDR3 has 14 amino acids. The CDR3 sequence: CASSYSGVTYEQYF. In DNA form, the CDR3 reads TGTGCCAGCAGTTACTCCGGGGTGACCTACGAGCAGTACTTC.

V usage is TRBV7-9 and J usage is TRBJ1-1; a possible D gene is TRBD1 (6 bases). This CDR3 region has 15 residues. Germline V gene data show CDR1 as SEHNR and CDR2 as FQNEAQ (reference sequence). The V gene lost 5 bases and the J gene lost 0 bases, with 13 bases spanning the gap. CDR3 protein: CASSPTGTMNTEAFF. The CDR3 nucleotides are TGTGCCAGCAGCCCGACCGGGACAATGAACACTGAAGCTTTCTTT.

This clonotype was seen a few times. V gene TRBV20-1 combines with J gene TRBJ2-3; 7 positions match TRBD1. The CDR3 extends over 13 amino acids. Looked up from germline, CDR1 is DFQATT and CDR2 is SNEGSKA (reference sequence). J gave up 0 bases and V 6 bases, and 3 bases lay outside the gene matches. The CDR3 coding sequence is TGCAGTGCCGACAGGGACAGCACAGATACGCAGTATTTT. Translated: CSADRDSTDTQYF.

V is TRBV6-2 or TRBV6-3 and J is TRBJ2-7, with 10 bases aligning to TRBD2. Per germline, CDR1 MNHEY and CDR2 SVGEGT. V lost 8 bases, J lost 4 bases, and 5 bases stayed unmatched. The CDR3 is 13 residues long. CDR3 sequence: CASAASGGYEQYF. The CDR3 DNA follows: TGTGCCAGCGCCGCTAGCGGGGGATACGAGCAGTACTTC.

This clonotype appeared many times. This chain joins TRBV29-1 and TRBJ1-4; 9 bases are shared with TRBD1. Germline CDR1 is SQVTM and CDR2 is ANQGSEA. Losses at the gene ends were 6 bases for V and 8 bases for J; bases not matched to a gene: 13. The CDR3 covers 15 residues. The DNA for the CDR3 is TGCAGCGTCGACGGACCGGGACAGGGAAAAGAAAAACTGTTTTTT. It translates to CSVDGPGQGKEKLFF.

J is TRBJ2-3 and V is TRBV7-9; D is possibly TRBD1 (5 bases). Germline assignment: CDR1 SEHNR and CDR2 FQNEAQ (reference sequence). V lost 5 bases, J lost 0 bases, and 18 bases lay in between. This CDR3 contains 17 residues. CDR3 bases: TGTGCCAGCAGCCAGGGCAGACAGAAGGTTAGCACAGATACGCAGTATTTT. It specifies CASSQGRQKVSTDTQYF. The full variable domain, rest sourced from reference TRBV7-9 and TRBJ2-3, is DTGVSQNPRHKITKRGQNVTFRCDPISEHNRLYWYRQTLGQGPEFLTYFQNEAQLEKSRLLSDRFSAERPKGSFSTLEIQRTEQGDSAMYLCASSQGRQKVSTDTQYFGPGTRLTVL.